Sequencing of this T cell receptor (beta chain) was carried out in a study of cytomegalovirus exposure and HLA in healthy donors. This clone was detected once. The donors were in the roughly 120-subject validation cohort; that cohort was separate from the roughly 700-subject first cohort. Only in-frame clones appear in the TCRdb table, and some are missing; sequencing was by immunoSEQ multiplex PCR. The data show 150,000 to 200,000 clones, roughly 85% seen once. The sequenced sample consisted of PBMCs. The sequence was obtained from a man aged 18 to 29 in good health and CMV-seropositive.

The CDR3 DNA is TGCGCCAGCTCAAGGGGCAATGAGCAGTTCTTC. Translation: CASSRGNEQFF. This sequence joins TRBV10-2 and TRBJ2-1, with a weak D call TRBD1 (5 bases). The germline CDR1 and CDR2 sequences are WSHSY and SAAADI. Trimming left V 8 bases short and J 6 bases short, with 8 bases between. This CDR3 spans 11 amino acids.